The 15 T cell receptor beta chains below all came from one sample that was sequenced in a study of T cells in Graves' hyperthyroidism and ophthalmopathy. RNA transcripts provided the source from which TCR beta CDR3 regions were amplified. The HTBI primer set was used in a first-round RT-PCR of the TCR CDR3. Each CDR3 protein is one row after TCRdb ran MiXCR on the multiplex PCR reads. In the table there are 500,000 to 750,000 distinct CDR3 sequences, approximately 15% of which are singletons. Sequencing was performed on blood. The receptor source for this set is a woman in her late teens or twenties with Graves' ophthalmopathy.

The table lists this clonotype with a few counts. This sequence joins TRBV6-6 and TRBJ2-3; TRBD2 agrees at 9 bases. V lost 2 bases and J lost 2; bases outside the gene matches: 8. CDR3 length: 17 amino acids. Germline V gene sequence: CDR1 MNHNY, CDR2 SVGAGI (reference sequence). CDR3 in amino acids: CASSYRSGRALTDTQYF. CDR3 nucleotides: TGTGCCAGCAGTTACCGTAGCGGGAGAGCCCTCACAGATACGCAGTATTTT.

This clonotype came up a few times. V is TRBV19 and J is TRBJ2-1; perhaps TRBD1 as D (5 bases). Trimming took off 6 bases at V and 2 bases at J, with 11 bases between the two ends. Germline V gene sequence: CDR1 LNHDA, CDR2 SQIVND (reference sequence). The CDR3 runs 14 residues. CDR3 amino acids: CASRAGSPYNEQFF. The CDR3 DNA is TGTGCCAGTAGGGCAGGGTCGCCCTACAATGAGCAGTTCTTC.

This clonotype was observed at least ten times. The chain has TRBV28 and TRBJ2-1; 9 bases fit TRBD1. Germline trimming cut 5 bases from V and 5 bases from J; bases unmatched to any gene: 7. Germline CDR1 reads MDHEN; CDR2 reads SYDVKM. There are 15 residues in the CDR3. CDR3 nucleotide sequence: TGTGCCAGCAGTCGGACAGGGGTATATGACAATGAGCAGTTCTTC. Its translation: CASSRTGVYDNEQFF.

CDR3 DNA: TGTGCCAGCAGCCGGGGTTTGGGTCCTTTAGAGACCCAGTACTTC. Amino acid sequence: CASSRGLGPLETQYF. The chain is built from TRBV7-9 and TRBJ2-5; tentative D call: TRBD2 (5 bases). Germline CDR1 is SEHNR and CDR2 is FQNEAQ (reference sequence). The CDR3 contains 15 residues. The V end lost 5 bases, the J end lost 4 bases, and 17 bases lay between the germline ends.

This clonotype was picked up a small number of times. The chain carries TRBV12-3 or TRBV12-4 and TRBJ1-5; D gene unclear. Trimming took off 6 bases at V and 0 bases at J, with 12 bases between the two ends. The CDR3 has 15 amino acids. The CDR3 protein is CASRSPGHSNQPQHF. CDR3 sequence (DNA): TGTGCCAGCAGGTCCCCGGGTCATAGCAATCAGCCCCAGCATTTT.

V usage is TRBV6-2 or TRBV6-3 and J usage is TRBJ1-4; 8 bases align to TRBD1. The germline V gene has CDR1 MNHEY and CDR2 SVGEGT. V shed 7 bases, J shed 5 bases, and the junction held 6 bases outside the gene matches. This CDR3 is 14 amino acids long. In nucleotides, the CDR3 is TGTGCCAGCAAGTTCGACAGGGGCAATGAAAAACTGTTTTTT. Translated, it gives CASKFDRGNEKLFF.

In its sample, this clonotype was seen many times. The chain uses TRBV4-3 and TRBJ2-1; D not certain. Germline V lookup: CDR1 LGHNA, CDR2 YSLEER. This CDR3 is built from 17 residues. V was shortened by 2 bases and J by 1 base, with 15 bases between the two germline ends. The CDR3 sequence is CASSQLGTAASYNEQFF. CDR3 nucleotide sequence: TGCGCCAGCAGCCAATTAGGTACCGCCGCATCCTACAATGAGCAGTTCTTC.

The chain has TRBV27 and TRBJ1-1; the D gene is possibly TRBD1 (6 bases). Germline-derived CDR1 and CDR2 are MNHEY and SMNVEV (reference sequence). Trimming took 4 bases from V and 6 from J, leaving 15 bases between them. The CDR3 is 14 amino acids. The CDR3 sequence: CASSWGGGGAEAFF. The CDR3 nucleotides are TGTGCCAGCAGTTGGGGAGGGGGAGGCGCTGAAGCTTTCTTT.

With regard to this clonotype: This may stem from a read error, because a much larger clone lies one nucleotide away. The genes are TRBV29-1 and TRBJ2-7; TRBD2 matches 10 bases. The CDR3 runs 14 residues. The junction had 11 bases not matched to a gene; V was cut back by 7 bases and J by 5 bases. CDR1 is SQVTM and CDR2 is ANQGSEA in the germline V gene. CDR3 region: CSAEMGLANHEQYF. CDR3 sequence (DNA): TGCAGCGCTGAGATGGGACTAGCGAACCACGAGCAGTACTTC.

This clonotype was observed a handful of times. The chain employs TRBV24-1 and TRBJ2-1; D gene ambiguous. Trimming took off 5 bases at V and 9 bases at J, with 13 bases between the two ends. Germline lookup yields CDR1 KGHDR and CDR2 SFDVKD. This CDR3 is 13 amino acids long. CDR3 bases: TGTGCCACCAGTGCCCCCTTAGTTGCTGAGCAGTTCTTC. Translating it yields CATSAPLVAEQFF.

This clonotype was recorded at least ten times. The chain employs TRBV9 and TRBJ2-7; tentative D call: TRBD2 (5 bases). Germline lookup yields CDR1 SGDLS and CDR2 YYNGEE. V was cut by 0 bases and J by 4 bases, with 8 bases left in between. This CDR3 has 13 amino acids. The CDR3, as DNA: TGTGCCAGCAGCGTAGCTCCGGGATACGAGCAGTACTTC. Its protein product is CASSVAPGYEQYF.

Points on this clonotype: No DNA is shown, since the ends of the CDR3 on it are uncertain; the CDR3 is the one TCRdb lists. The chain is built from TRBV12-3 or TRBV12-4 and TRBJ2-1; the table's D gene call, TRBD1, was not cross checked with the DNA. The CDR3 has 19 amino acids, counting both end residues. CDR3: CASSLFVVVGEGSGASPFF.

This clonotype showed up just a few times. The chain joins TRBV4-2 to TRBJ2-1; 7 nucleotides line up with TRBD2. With 1 base clipped from V and 0 bases from J, the junction kept 9 bases outside the gene matches. CDR3 length: 18 amino acids. Germline values: CDR1 LGHNA, CDR2 YNFKEQ. Written as DNA, the CDR3 is TGTGCCAGCAGCCAAGCAAGGCTAGCGGAGAGCTCCTACAATGAGCAGTTCTTC. Its protein product is CASSQARLAESSYNEQFF.

A word on this clonotype: Possible read error: a much larger clone is one base away. V usage is TRBV2 and J usage is TRBJ2-7; 7 bases agree with TRBD1. The better agreement between TRBJ2-1 and the DNA end casts doubt on the J call. CDR1 is SNHLY and CDR2 is FYNNEI in the germline V gene. The CDR3 loop spans 12 amino acids. The CDR3 DNA is TGTGCCAGCAGGACAGGGCCCTACGAGCAGTTCTTC. Amino acid sequence: CASRTGPYEQFF.

This chain uses TRBV29-1 with TRBJ2-1, with TRBD2 matching over 9 bases. The end of the DNA aligns better with TRBJ2-7, so the J call may be wrong. Germline V lookup: CDR1 SQVTM, CDR2 ANQGSEA. CDR3 length: 14 amino acids. The CDR3 DNA reads TGCAGCGTTCCATCTAGCGGGACTAGCAATGAGCAGTACTTC. It specifies CSVPSSGTSNEQYF.